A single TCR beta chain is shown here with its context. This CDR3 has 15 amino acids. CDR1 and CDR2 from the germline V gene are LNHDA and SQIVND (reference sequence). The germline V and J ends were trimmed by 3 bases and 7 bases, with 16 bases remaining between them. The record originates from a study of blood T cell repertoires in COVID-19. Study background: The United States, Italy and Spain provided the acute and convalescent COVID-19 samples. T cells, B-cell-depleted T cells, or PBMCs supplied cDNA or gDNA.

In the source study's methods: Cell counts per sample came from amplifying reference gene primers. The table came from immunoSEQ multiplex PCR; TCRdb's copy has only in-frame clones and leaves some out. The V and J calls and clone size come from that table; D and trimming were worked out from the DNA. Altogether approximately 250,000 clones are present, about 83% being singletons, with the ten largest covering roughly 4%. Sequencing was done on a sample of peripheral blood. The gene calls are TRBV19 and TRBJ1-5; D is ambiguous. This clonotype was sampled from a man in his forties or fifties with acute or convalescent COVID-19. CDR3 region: CASSITYSARQPQHF. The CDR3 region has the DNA TGTGCCAGTAGTATCACTTATTCTGCGCGGCAGCCCCAGCATTTT.